The source of this T cell receptor beta chain is a study of blood T cell repertoires in COVID-19. Looking at the study overall: The United States, Italy and Spain supplied acute and convalescent COVID-19 samples. The cDNA or gDNA used as material had been derived from T cells, B-cell-depleted T cells, or PBMCs.

Authors' analysis steps: The authors estimated nucleated cell counts from reference gene primer amplification. TCRdb's table, derived via immunoSEQ multiplex PCR, lists solely in-frame clones and lacks some. V, J and clone size are taken as reported in that table, and D and trimming were inferred from the DNA itself. The sample lists about 53,000 clones, just over 85% occurring once. The TCR sequence derives from a man aged 65 to 85 with active COVID-19. The material sequenced was peripheral blood.

The CDR3 loop is CASSHRTQGGYGYTF. For the CDR3, the DNA is TGTGCCAGCAGCCACAGAACCCAGGGGGGCTATGGCTACACCTTC. The J gene is TRBJ1-2, the V gene TRBV13, with 7 bases fitting TRBD1. The germline V gene encodes CDR1 PRHDT and CDR2 FYEKMQ (reference sequence). This CDR3 is 15 amino acids long. V gave up 5 bases and J gave up 4 bases; unmatched junction bases: 10.